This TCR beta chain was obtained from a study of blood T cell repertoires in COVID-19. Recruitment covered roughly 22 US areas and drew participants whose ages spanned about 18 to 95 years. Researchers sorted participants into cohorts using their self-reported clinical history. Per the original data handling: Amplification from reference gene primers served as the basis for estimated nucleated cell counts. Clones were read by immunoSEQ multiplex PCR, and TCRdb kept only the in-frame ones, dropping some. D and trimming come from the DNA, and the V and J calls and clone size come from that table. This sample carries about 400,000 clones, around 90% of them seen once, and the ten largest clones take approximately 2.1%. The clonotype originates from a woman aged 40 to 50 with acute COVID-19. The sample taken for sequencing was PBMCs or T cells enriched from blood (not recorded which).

CDR3 nucleotides: TGTGCCAGCAGCTACCGGGACAGGAACACTGAAGCTTTCTTT. Translated: CASSYRDRNTEAFF. The chain links TRBV2 to TRBJ1-1; the match to TRBD1 covers 7 bases. Trimming cost V 6 bases and J 1 base; bases outside gene matches: 5. The V gene's germline CDR1 is SNHLY and CDR2 FYNNEI. The CDR3 sequence is 14 residues long.